The clone carrying this TCR beta chain was observed at least ten times. These data belong to a study of T cells in Graves' hyperthyroidism and ophthalmopathy. Germline loops: CDR1 GTSNPN, CDR2 SVGIG (reference sequence). The CDR3 is 11 amino acids. V lost 4 bases and J 6 bases, leaving 9 bases between the germline ends. RNA transcripts gave rise to amplified TCR beta CDR3 regions. The study used the HTBI primer set for a first-round RT-PCR of the TCR CDR3. From the multiplex PCR reads, TCRdb called clonotypes with MiXCR, one entry per CDR3 protein. The repertoire includes fewer than 550,000 distinct CDR3 sequences, around 14% of them detected once, and about 7.7% sits in the top ten.

The chain is built from TRBV30 and TRBJ1-2; tentatively, D is TRBD1 (5 bases). This clonotype was sampled from a young woman with Graves' hyperthyroidism. The specimen was blood. In DNA, the CDR3 is TGTGCCTGGATTGGGACGGATGGCTACACCTTC. This encodes CAWIGTDGYTF.